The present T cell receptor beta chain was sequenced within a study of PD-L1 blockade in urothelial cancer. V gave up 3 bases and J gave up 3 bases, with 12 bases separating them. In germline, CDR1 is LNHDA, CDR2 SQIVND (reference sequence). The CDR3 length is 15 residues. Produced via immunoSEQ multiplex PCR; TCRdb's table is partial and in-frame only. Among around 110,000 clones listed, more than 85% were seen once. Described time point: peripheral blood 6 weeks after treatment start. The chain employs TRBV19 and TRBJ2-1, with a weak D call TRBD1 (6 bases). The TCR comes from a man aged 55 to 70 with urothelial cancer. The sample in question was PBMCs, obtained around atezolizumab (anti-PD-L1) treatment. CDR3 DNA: TGTGCCAGTAGTATGAGGCAGGGACACTACAATGAGCAGTTCTTC. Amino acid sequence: CASSMRQGHYNEQFF. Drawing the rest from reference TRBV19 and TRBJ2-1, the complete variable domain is DGGITQSPKYLFRKEGQNVTLSCEQNLNHDAMYWYRQDPGQGLRLIYYSQIVNDFQKGDIAEGYSVSREKKESFPLTVTSAQKNPTAFYLCASSMRQGHYNEQFFGPGTRLTVL.